This TCR beta chain was identified in a study of blood T cell repertoires in COVID-19. Study at large: T cells, B-cell-depleted T cells, or PBMCs provided the cDNA or gDNA that served as material.

Assay: immunoSEQ multiplex PCR; the TCRdb copy retains only in-frame clones and omits some. The table records approximately 260,000 clones, approximately 81% of them present only once. Participant age was about 18 to 95 years, and participants resided in roughly 24 US areas. No more than 2 weeks before study entry, exposed participants had met a case of COVID-19. With V trimmed by 6 bases and J by 3 bases, 2 bases remained unmatched. CDR3 length: 12 amino acids. Germline CDR1 MDHEN, CDR2 SYDVKM. Specimen: PBMCs or T cells enriched from blood (not recorded which). This sequence joins TRBV28 and TRBJ2-7; 7 positions agree with TRBD1. This TCR was recovered from a woman between 50 and 59 years old who had been exposed to COVID-19. DNA for the CDR3: TGTGCCAGCAGGGGGGACAGCTACGAGCAGTACTTC. It codes for CASRGDSYEQYF. Complete variable domain (other parts from reference TRBV28 and TRBJ2-7): DVKVTQSSRYLVKRTGEKVFLECVQDMDHENMFWYRQDPGLGLRLIYFSYDVKMKEKGDIPEGYSVSREKKERFSLILESASTNQTSMYLCASRGDSYEQYFGPGTRLTVT.